This entry features one TCR beta chain sequence. This sample is drawn from a study of T cells in localized non-small cell lung cancer. The CDR3 extends over 14 amino acids. J lost 6 bases, V lost 8 bases, and 13 bases had no gene match. From germline, CDR1 is GTSNPN and CDR2 SVGIG (reference sequence). Data came from immunoSEQ multiplex PCR; TCRdb stores just in-frame clones and leaves some out. The sample consists of around 22,000 clones, around 89% of them appearing once. Sequencing was performed on peripheral blood mononuclear cells, taken before any cancer treatment. The chain carries TRBV30 and TRBJ1-1, with 9 bases lining up with TRBD1. This sequence originates from a woman aged 35-70 years with stage III lung adenocarcinoma. CDR3: CAKSRDRDGAEAFF. Here the CDR3 DNA reads TGTGCCAAGTCCCGGGACAGGGACGGCGCTGAAGCTTTCTTT.